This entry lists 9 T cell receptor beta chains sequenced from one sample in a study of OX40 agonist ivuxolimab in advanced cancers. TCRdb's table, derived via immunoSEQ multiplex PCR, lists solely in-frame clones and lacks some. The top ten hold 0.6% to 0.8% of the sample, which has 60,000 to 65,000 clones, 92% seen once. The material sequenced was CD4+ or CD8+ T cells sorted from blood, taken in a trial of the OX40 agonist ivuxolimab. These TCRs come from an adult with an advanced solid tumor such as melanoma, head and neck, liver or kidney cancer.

The CDR3 loop reads CAWSGTGGRETQYF. The CDR3 DNA is TGTGCCTGGAGTGGGACAGGGGGCCGAGAGACCCAGTACTTC. J is TRBJ2-5 and V is TRBV30; 11 bases line up with TRBD1. Germline V CDR1 and CDR2: GTSNPN, SVGIG (reference sequence). The CDR3 is 14 amino acids. The V gene end was trimmed by 1 base and the J gene end by 4 bases; junction bases not matched to a gene: 2.

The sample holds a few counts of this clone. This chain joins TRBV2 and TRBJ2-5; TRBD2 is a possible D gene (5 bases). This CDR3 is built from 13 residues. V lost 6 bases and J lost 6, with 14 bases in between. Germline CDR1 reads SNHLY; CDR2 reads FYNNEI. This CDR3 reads CASSGGLFQTQYF. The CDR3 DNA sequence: TGTGCCAGCAGCGGAGGACTTTTTCAGACCCAGTACTTC.

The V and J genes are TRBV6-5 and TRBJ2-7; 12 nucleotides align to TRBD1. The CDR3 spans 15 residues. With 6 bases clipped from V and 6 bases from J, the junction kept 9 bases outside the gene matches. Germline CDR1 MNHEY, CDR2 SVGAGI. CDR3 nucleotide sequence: TGTGCCAGCAGCAAAACCGGGACAGGGGGCGGCGAGCAGTACTTC. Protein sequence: CASSKTGTGGGEQYF.

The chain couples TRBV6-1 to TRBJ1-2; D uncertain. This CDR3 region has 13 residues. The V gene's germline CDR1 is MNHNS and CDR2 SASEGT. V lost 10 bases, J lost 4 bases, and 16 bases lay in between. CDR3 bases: TGTGCCACCCCGGGCAGAAGTCTCTATGGCTACACCTTC. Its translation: CATPGRSLYGYTF.

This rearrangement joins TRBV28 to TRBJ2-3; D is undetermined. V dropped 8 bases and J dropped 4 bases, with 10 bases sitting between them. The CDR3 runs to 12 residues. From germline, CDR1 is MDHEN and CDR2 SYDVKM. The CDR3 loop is CASAKPPDTQYF. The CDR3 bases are TGTGCCAGCGCAAAGCCGCCAGATACGCAGTATTTT.

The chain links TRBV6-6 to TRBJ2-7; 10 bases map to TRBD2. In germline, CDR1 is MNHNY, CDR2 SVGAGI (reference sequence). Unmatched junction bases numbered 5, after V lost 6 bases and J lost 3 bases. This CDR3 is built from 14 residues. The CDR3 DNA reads TGTGCCAGCAGGCCTAGCGGGGGATACTACGAGCAGTACTTC. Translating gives CASRPSGGYYEQYF.

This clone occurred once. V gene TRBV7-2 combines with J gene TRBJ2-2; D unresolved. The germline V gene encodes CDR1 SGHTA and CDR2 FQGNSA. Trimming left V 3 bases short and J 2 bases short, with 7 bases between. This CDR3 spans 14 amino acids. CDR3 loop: CASSFKINTGELFF. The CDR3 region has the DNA TGTGCCAGCAGCTTCAAAATAAACACCGGGGAGCTGTTTTTT. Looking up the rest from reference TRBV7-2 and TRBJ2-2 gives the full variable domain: GAGVSQSPSNKVTEKGKDVELRCDPISGHTALYWYRQSLGQGLEFLIYFQGNSAPDKSGLPSDRFSAERTGGSVSTLTIQRTQQEDSAVYLCASSFKINTGELFFGEGSRLTVL.

CDR3 coding DNA: TGTGCCAGCAGCTCCGGGGGGGGACAGGGAGCTGGAAACACCATATATTTT. Translating it yields CASSSGGGQGAGNTIYF. V usage is TRBV5-7 and J usage is TRBJ1-3, with 9 bases lining up with TRBD1. TRBV5-7 has ORF status, its function being uncertain. The CDR3 runs to 17 residues. V lost 3 bases, J lost 2 bases, and 9 bases stayed unmatched.

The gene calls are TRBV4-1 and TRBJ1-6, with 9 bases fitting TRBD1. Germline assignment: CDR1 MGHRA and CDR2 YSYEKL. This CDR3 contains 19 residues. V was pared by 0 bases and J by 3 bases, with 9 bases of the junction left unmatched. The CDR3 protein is CASSQDREGQGIYNSPLHF. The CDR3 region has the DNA TGCGCCAGCAGCCAAGATCGGGAGGGACAGGGCATCTATAATTCACCCCTCCACTTT.